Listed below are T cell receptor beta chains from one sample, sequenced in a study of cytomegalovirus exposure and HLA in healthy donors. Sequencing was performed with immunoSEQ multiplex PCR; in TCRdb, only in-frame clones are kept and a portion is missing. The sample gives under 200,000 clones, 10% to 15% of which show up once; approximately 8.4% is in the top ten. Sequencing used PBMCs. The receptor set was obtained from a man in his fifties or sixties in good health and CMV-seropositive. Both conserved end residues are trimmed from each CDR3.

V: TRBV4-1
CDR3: ASSKTGTGKETQY

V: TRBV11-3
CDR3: ASSAGFAGLNEQF

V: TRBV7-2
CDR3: ASSPVGGGTGELF

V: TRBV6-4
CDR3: ASILRQGHGYT

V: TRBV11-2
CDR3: ASSWALPPGNTIY

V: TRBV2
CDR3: ASSQGLDYGYT

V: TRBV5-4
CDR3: ASSSRQGSSTEAF

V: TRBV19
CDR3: ARDLRLADNTGELF

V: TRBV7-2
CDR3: ASSPQQDRGNGYT

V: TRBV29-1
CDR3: SVSPGGSYGYT

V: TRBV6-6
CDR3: ASSPTGGGGNQPQH

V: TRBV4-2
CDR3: ASSQEEGAGGNTIY

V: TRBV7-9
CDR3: ASILSQGHGFTEKLF

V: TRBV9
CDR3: ASSPRLAGGQETQY

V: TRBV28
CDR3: ASSFSTGIYGYT

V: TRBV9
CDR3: ASSVGSQELGTQY